This T cell receptor beta chain came from a study of T cells in localized non-small cell lung cancer. V gave up 5 bases and J gave up 6 bases, with 7 bases separating them. CDR1 is MDHEN, CDR2 SYDVKM, per germline. The CDR3 extends over 12 amino acids. Assay: immunoSEQ multiplex PCR; the TCRdb copy retains only in-frame clones and omits some. Among 48,000 or so clones listed, around three quarters were seen once. This chain uses TRBV28 with TRBJ2-2; no definite D call. The sequence was obtained from a man aged 40 to 70 with stage I squamous cell lung carcinoma. The sample here was peripheral blood, taken before any cancer treatment. CDR3 sequence reads: CASSLTAGELFF. The CDR3 DNA follows: TGTGCCAGCAGTCTTACAGCCGGGGAGCTGTTTTTT.